The 24 T cell receptor beta chains reported below all come from one sample, sequenced in a study of CD8 T cells in Susac syndrome. Random hexamers served to reverse transcribe roughly 0.45 to 1 ug RNA. MiXCR was run by TCRdb on the immunoSEQ multiplex PCR reads, yielding one entry per CDR3 protein. The sample records 150,000 to 250,000 distinct CDR3 sequences, nearly 95% being singletons. The sequencing sample was made of CD4+ T cells from PBMCs. The receptors shown here come from a human donor with multiple sclerosis.

The chain carries TRBV9 and TRBJ1-5, with D possibly matching TRBD1 (5 bases). V was trimmed by 1 base and J by 0 bases, leaving 8 bases between them. Germline CDR1 and CDR2: SGDLS and YYNGEE. This CDR3 has 15 residues. The CDR3 protein is CASSVQGYSNQPQHF. As DNA, the CDR3 is TGTGCCAGCAGCGTACAGGGTTATAGCAATCAGCCCCAGCATTTT.

The chain combines TRBV5-6 with TRBJ2-3; D is unresolved. Between the trimmed V and J ends, which lost 5 bases and 1 base, there was a span of 20 bases. CDR3 size: 17 residues. CDR1 and CDR2 (germline): SGHDT, YYEEEE. The CDR3 loop reads CASSSLGQRFGTDTQYF. In nucleotides, the CDR3 is TGTGCCAGCAGTTCGCTGGGCCAGAGATTCGGCACAGATACGCAGTATTTT.

The V call is TRBV3-1, the J call TRBJ1-2; TRBD1 might be the D (5 bases). Germline V gene data show CDR1 as LGHDT and CDR2 as YNNKEL (reference sequence). V was clipped by 3 bases and J by 3 bases, with 11 bases between them. This CDR3 is 14 amino acids long. CDR3 bases: TGTGCCAGCAGCCACAGGGTCTTCGACTATGGCTACACCTTC. This codes for CASSHRVFDYGYTF.

The chain has TRBV20-1 and TRBJ1-2, with D perhaps matching TRBD1 (6 bases). V lost 0 bases, J lost 4 bases, and 12 bases lay in between. The CDR3 runs 14 residues. Per germline, CDR1 DFQATT and CDR2 SNEGSKA (reference sequence). This chain's CDR3 is CSARDATGPYGYTF. The CDR3 DNA is TGCAGTGCTAGAGATGCAACAGGGCCCTATGGCTACACCTTC.

The chain employs TRBV10-3 and TRBJ1-2; D might be TRBD1 (5 bases). CDR1 and CDR2 (germline): ENHRY, SYGVKD. This CDR3 contains 13 residues. Trimming took 3 bases from V and 9 from J, leaving 14 bases between them. In DNA, the CDR3 is TGTGCCATCAGTGACACCGGGACCTGGAGCTACACCTTC. It translates to CAISDTGTWSYTF.

The gene calls are TRBV11-2 and TRBJ2-5; D is uncertain. V was clipped by 4 bases and J by 7 bases, with 7 bases between them. This CDR3 contains 11 residues. CDR1 is SGHAT and CDR2 is FQNNGV in the germline V gene. The CDR3 reads CASSSGRTQYF. CDR3 sequence (DNA): TGTGCCAGCAGCTCCGGTAGGACCCAGTACTTC.

The V and J genes are TRBV20-1 and TRBJ2-1; D might be TRBD1 (6 bases). Trimming stripped 8 bases from V and 6 bases from J, with 14 bases between. The CDR3 sequence is 12 residues long. The germline gives CDR1 DFQATT, CDR2 SNEGSKA (reference sequence). CDR3 in DNA: TGCAGTTGTGGGGGCATGAGCAATGAGCAGTTCTTC. It yields the protein CSCGGMSNEQFF.

This clonotype has a handful of counts. CDR3 loop: CASSLSSGGVTGETQYF. CDR3 nucleotide sequence: TGTGCCAGCAGCTTATCGAGCGGGGGGGTGACGGGAGAGACCCAGTACTTC. V gene TRBV7-8 combines with J gene TRBJ2-5; 10 nucleotides line up with TRBD2. CDR1 and CDR2 from the germline V gene are SGHVS and FQNEAQ. V was pared by 2 bases and J by 4 bases, with 10 bases of the junction left unmatched. There are 17 residues in the CDR3.

In regard to this clonotype: At one end, the junction sequence differs from germline, possibly due to a read error. The gene calls are TRBV20-1 and TRBJ2-1, with 7 bases identical to TRBD2. The CDR3 is made up of 14 amino acids. Germline CDR1 reads DFQATT; CDR2 reads SNEGSKA (reference sequence). The CDR3 nucleotides are TGCAGCGCTAGAGTGGCTAGCGGCCACAATGAGCAGTTCTTC. This encodes CSARVASGHNEQFF.

V and J are TRBV23-1 and TRBJ2-2; D gene ambiguous. TRBV23-1 is sorted into the ORF group, with uncertain function. Trimming cost V 8 bases and J 0 bases, with 13 bases left between them. The CDR3 covers 15 residues. The CDR3 sequence: CASLQLSPNTGELFF. The CDR3 region has the DNA TGCGCCAGCCTGCAGCTATCACCGAACACCGGGGAGCTGTTTTTT.

The chain recombines TRBV24-1 with TRBJ2-7; 8 nucleotides line up with TRBD1. V trimming: 3 bases; J trimming: 3 bases; junction bases outside the gene matches: 9. CDR3 length: 16 residues. CDR1 KGHDR and CDR2 SFDVKD come from the germline V gene. The CDR3 protein is CATSDGTGTGVYEQYF. CDR3 DNA sequence: TGTGCCACCAGTGATGGCACCGGGACAGGAGTCTACGAGCAGTACTTC.

V and J are TRBV11-2 and TRBJ1-6, with D unclear. The CDR3 consists of 14 residues. The V gene's germline CDR1 is SGHAT and CDR2 FQNNGV. The V gene lost 3 bases and the J gene lost 14 bases, with 17 bases spanning the gap. The CDR3 loop reads CASSLGTGARTLHF. The CDR3 DNA reads as TGTGCCAGCAGCTTGGGTACCGGAGCTCGGACCCTCCACTTT.

The rearrangement uses TRBV30 and TRBJ2-1, with D uncertain. The CDR3 runs to 12 residues. Germline V gene data show CDR1 as GTSNPN and CDR2 as SVGIG (reference sequence). Deletions cut 0 bases from V and 10 bases from J, with 10 bases between. CDR3 DNA sequence: TGTGCCTGGAGTGTATACGGGCGGGAGCAGTTCTTC. It specifies CAWSVYGREQFF.

V and J are TRBV9 and TRBJ2-1; D unresolved. Trimming removed 3 bases from V and 0 bases from J, with 7 bases in between. CDR1 is SGDLS, CDR2 YYNGEE, per germline. CDR3 size: 14 residues. In DNA, the CDR3 is TGTGCCAGCAGCGAGACTCGCTCCTACAATGAGCAGTTCTTC. Residues: CASSETRSYNEQFF.

V gene TRBV5-1 combines with J gene TRBJ2-2, with a tentative D call TRBD2 (6 bases). Germline V gene lookup returns CDR1 SGHRS and CDR2 YFSETQ. V gave up 4 bases and J gave up 5 bases, with 12 bases separating them. This CDR3 has 14 amino acids. CDR3 residues: CASSPEGGTGELFF. CDR3 sequence (DNA): TGCGCCAGCAGCCCCGAGGGAGGAACCGGGGAGCTGTTTTTT.

The gene calls are TRBV4-2 and TRBJ2-1; 8 bases align to TRBD2. There are 15 residues in the CDR3. V was pared by 4 bases and J by 7 bases, with 9 bases of the junction left unmatched. Germline V CDR1 and CDR2: LGHNA, YNFKEQ. This chain's CDR3 is CASSPDGRAGNEQFF. As DNA, the CDR3 is TGTGCCAGCAGCCCAGACGGGAGGGCCGGAAATGAGCAGTTCTTC.

The genes are TRBV7-9 and TRBJ2-7; 10 bases are shared with TRBD2. From germline, CDR1 is SEHNR and CDR2 FQNEAQ (reference sequence). This CDR3 is built from 12 residues. Trimming cost V 2 bases and J 11 bases; bases outside gene matches: 3. CDR3 DNA sequence: TGTGCCAGCAGCTTAATTGGACTAGCGGAGTACTTC. This codes for CASSLIGLAEYF.

The sample holds a few counts of this clonotype. The genes are TRBV19 and TRBJ1-2, with 10 bases aligning to TRBD1. Germline V gene sequence: CDR1 LNHDA, CDR2 SQIVND (reference sequence). The CDR3 is made up of 13 amino acids. The junction had 5 bases not matched to a gene; V was cut back by 5 bases and J by 8 bases. The CDR3 protein is CASSPGTGAGYTF. CDR3 in DNA: TGTGCCAGTAGTCCCGGGACAGGGGCAGGCTACACCTTC.

V and J are TRBV12-3 or TRBV12-4 and TRBJ2-6; D is tentatively TRBD1 or TRBD2 (6 bases each). Trimming took 6 bases from V and 0 from J, leaving 18 bases between them. The CDR3 runs to 18 residues. The DNA for the CDR3 is TGTGCCAGCAGCTCTACCGCTCGGGGGCTCTCTGGGGCCAACGTCCTGACTTTC. It is translated as CASSSTARGLSGANVLTF.

The V call is TRBV20-1, the J call TRBJ1-4; weak D call: TRBD1 (5 bases). CDR1 and CDR2 (germline): DFQATT, SNEGSKA (reference sequence). This CDR3 is 13 amino acids long. The germline V and J ends were trimmed by 2 bases and 8 bases, with 12 bases remaining between them. CDR3 nucleotide sequence: TGCAGTGCTAGAAAGGGGTTCGAGGAAAAACTGTTTTTT. It yields the protein CSARKGFEEKLFF.

The chain has TRBV29-1 and TRBJ2-7; 8 nucleotides match TRBD2. Germline CDR1 SQVTM, CDR2 ANQGSEA. This CDR3 has 16 amino acids. V gave up 3 bases and J gave up 1 base; unmatched junction bases: 11. CDR3 region: CSVDGLSGRRSYEQYF. For the CDR3, the DNA is TGCAGCGTTGACGGCCTCAGCGGGAGAAGGTCCTACGAGCAGTACTTC.

The J gene is TRBJ1-2, the V gene TRBV30; D may be TRBD1 (5 bases). Germline CDR1 is GTSNPN and CDR2 is SVGIG (reference sequence). This CDR3 spans 14 amino acids. The ends were cut back, 6 bases at V and 5 bases at J, with 19 bases in the middle. The chain's CDR3 is CACAAGARLYGYTF. The CDR3 nucleotides are TGTGCCTGCGCTGCCGGGGCCCGACTTTATGGCTACACCTTC.

The chain is built from TRBV25-1 and TRBJ1-2, with 9 bases matching TRBD1. The CDR3 length is 17 residues. CDR1 and CDR2 from the germline V gene are MGHDK and SYGVNS. The J segment lost 0 bases and the V segment lost 2 bases, leaving 7 bases of the junction unmatched. This chain's CDR3 is CASSEAGTGLSNYGYTF. CDR3 bases: TGTGCCAGCAGTGAAGCTGGGACAGGGCTCTCTAACTATGGCTACACCTTC.

V usage is TRBV11-2 and J usage is TRBJ1-5, with D unresolved. Germline lookup yields CDR1 SGHAT and CDR2 FQNNGV. V gave up 6 bases and J gave up 7 bases, with 13 bases separating them. The CDR3 contains 13 residues. CDR3 region: CASSRQEGQPQHF. The CDR3 nucleotides are TGTGCCAGCAGTAGGCAGGAGGGACAGCCCCAGCATTTT.